This TCR beta chain derives from a study of regulatory T cells in long-lasting Graves disease. Overall study findings and caveats: Small numbers of samples may have cut accuracy.

The V gene lost 7 bases and the J gene lost 1 base, with 10 bases spanning the gap. The CDR3 has 13 residues. The V gene's germline CDR1 is LNHDA and CDR2 SQIVND (reference sequence). In building TCR beta libraries, iRepertoire HTBI primers were used together with Arm-PCR of CDR3 regions. TCRdb itself ran the multiplex PCR reads through MiXCR, one entry per CDR3 protein. The sample has some 440,000 distinct CDR3 sequences; more than 20% are singletons. Time point meaning: persistent/refractory GD, antithyroid drugs over 5 years with positive TRAb. Making the TCR library involved RNA that had been extracted from PBMCs. Patients hailed from an endocrinology department in Xi'an, China. This clonotype was counted only a few times. What it binds is not known.

The sample was peripheral blood mononuclear cells (PBMCs), taken when the disease was refractory, from a patient treated with antithyroid drugs. This TCR was sampled from a female donor with Graves disease. This sequence joins TRBV19 and TRBJ1-1; D is ambiguous. CDR3 region: CASKRAENTEAFF. The CDR3 DNA is TGTGCCAGTAAAAGGGCTGAGAACACTGAAGCTTTCTTT. Combining the CDR3 with reference TRBV19 and TRBJ1-1 gives the whole variable domain DGGITQSPKYLFRKEGQNVTLSCEQNLNHDAMYWYRQDPGQGLRLIYYSQIVNDFQKGDIAEGYSVSREKKESFPLTVTSAQKNPTAFYLCASKRAENTEAFFGQGTRLTVV.